A single sample gave rise to the 32 T cell receptor gamma chains below, sequenced in a study of gamma delta lymphoproliferative disorders and STAT genes. Sequencing used genomic DNA taken from PBMCs of patients and controls. TCRdb re-called the multiplex PCR reads through CATT. The table lists some 4,300 gamma-chain clones, 5.5% to 8.5% of them singletons. The sample taken for sequencing was blood. Receptors were obtained from a human donor in good health.

This clone is termed medium-sized. The sample contains more than one DNA sequence encoding this CDR3. CDR3 sequence reads: CATWDTYYYKKLF. The CDR3 region has the DNA TGTGCCACCTGGGATACTTATTATTATAAGAAACTCTTT. The chain combines TRGV2 with TRGJ1 or TRGJ2. Because TCRdb records no J gene, it was assigned here through a match of the DNA to germline. Unmatched junction bases numbered 5, after V lost 4 bases and J lost 2 bases. This CDR3 comprises 13 residues. Germline CDR1 reads EGSNGY; CDR2 reads YDSYNSKV.

V usage is TRGV2 and J usage is TRGJ1 or TRGJ2. Matching the DNA to germline supplied the J gene, which TCRdb does not give. CDR3 length equals 16 residues. After removal of 0 bases from V and 0 bases from J, the junction contained 8 bases not matched to a gene. CDR1 and CDR2 from the germline V gene are EGSNGY and YDSYNSKV. The DNA for the CDR3 is TGTGCCACCTGGGACGGGCAAAGGTTGAATTATTATAAGAAACTCTTT. Its protein product is CATWDGQRLNYYKKLF.

This clone was counted many times. Other DNA sequences of this sample code for an identical CDR3. V gene TRGV4 combines with J gene TRGJP1. TCRdb does not report a J gene; here it was assigned by matching the DNA to germline references. The CDR3 covers 15 residues. Losses at the gene ends were 4 bases for V and 0 bases for J; bases not matched to a gene: 5. The germline CDR1 and CDR2 sequences are EGSTGY and YDSYTSSV. CDR3 region: CATWDGYTTGWFKIF. The CDR3 DNA reads TGTGCCACCTGGGACGGGTATACCACTGGTTGGTTCAAGATATTT.

This clone counts as medium-sized. The gene calls are TRGV3 and TRGJ1 or TRGJ2. No J segment appears in TCRdb, so it was assigned here by matching the sequence to germline. This CDR3 has 13 amino acids. Germline CDR1 and CDR2: VTNTFY and YDVSTARD (reference sequence). Trimming removed 0 bases from V and 4 bases from J; junction bases left unmatched: 3. The CDR3 spells CATWDRHYYKKLF. DNA for the CDR3: TGTGCCACCTGGGACAGGCACTATTATAAGAAACTCTTT.

This clone is deemed medium-sized (0.01 to 0.1%). In DNA, the CDR3 is TGTGCCACCTGGGATGAGGAGGGGACGAATTATTATAAGAAACTCTTT. Translating gives CATWDEEGTNYYKKLF. The V and J genes are TRGV4 and TRGJ1 or TRGJ2. The J gene, missing from TCRdb, was assigned here through DNA to germline matching. CDR1 is EGSTGY and CDR2 is YDSYTSSV in the germline V gene. With 2 bases clipped from V and 0 bases from J, the junction kept 10 bases outside the gene matches. CDR3 length: 16 amino acids.

This chain connects TRGV10 to TRGJ1 or TRGJ2. The J gene, absent from TCRdb, was called here by matching the DNA to germline. TRGV10 is an ORF for which the function is uncertain. J lost 3 bases, V lost 8 bases, and 14 bases had no gene match. The CDR3 contains 15 residues. The CDR3 loop reads CAAWDYDGIYYKKLF. Here the CDR3 DNA reads TGTGCTGCGTGGGATTATGACGGAATTTATTATAAGAAACTCTTT.

This clone was counted at least ten times. Written as DNA, the CDR3 is TGTGCCACCTGGGCCCCAAAACGATATACCACTGGTTGGTTCAAGATATTT. Translation gives CATWAPKRYTTGWFKIF. This chain joins TRGV8 and TRGJP1. The J gene was not available in TCRdb and was assigned here by matching the DNA to germline segments. V lost 5 bases, J lost 0 bases, and 12 bases stayed unmatched. The CDR3 totals 17 residues. Germline-derived CDR1 and CDR2 are VENAVY and YDSYNSRV.

This clone is categorized as medium-sized. CDR3: CATWDSRGKLF. The CDR3 bases are TGTGCCACCTGGGACTCGAGGGGGAAACTCTTT. This chain joins TRGV4 and TRGJ1 or TRGJ2. The J gene is not listed in TCRdb, so it was assigned here from a DNA match to germline. The trim removed 4 bases at V and 12 bases at J, leaving 9 bases unmatched. This CDR3 contains 11 residues. Per the germline V gene, CDR1 is EGSTGY and CDR2 is YDSYTSSV.

This clone was picked up many times. The chain uses TRGV8 and TRGJ1 or TRGJ2. Germline matching of the DNA provided the J gene here, since TCRdb leaves it blank. The CDR3 is 12 amino acids. The V and J ends lost 5 bases and 1 base, in that order; junction bases with no gene match: 2. The germline gives CDR1 VENAVY, CDR2 YDSYNSRV. CDR3 nucleotides: TGTGCCACCTGGGCCAATTATTATAAGAAACTCTTT. Encoded protein: CATWANYYKKLF.

This clone was recorded many times. The rearrangement links TRGV9 to TRGJP. TCRdb supplies no J gene; here it was assigned by aligning the nucleotide sequence to germline. The CDR3 loop spans 16 amino acids. Looked up from germline, CDR1 is GITISATS and CDR2 is ISYDGTV (reference sequence). V shed 2 bases and J 4 bases; nucleotides not matched to a gene: 2. The chain's CDR3 is CALWEGQELGKKIKVF. As DNA, the CDR3 is TGTGCCTTGTGGGAGGGTCAAGAGTTGGGCAAAAAAATCAAGGTATTT.

On this clone itself: The protein TCRdb lists belongs to a much larger clone and differs from this DNA's translation at residue 26, which points to a read error; the protein shown is made from the DNA. The sample holds other DNA sequences that translate to the same CDR3. The chain employs TRGV11 and TRGJP2. TRGV11 is filed as an ORF, its function uncertain. This CDR3 contains 31 residues. CDR3 DNA sequence: TGCTCAGGTGGGAAGACTAAGAAACTTGAGGTAAGTAAAAATGCTCACACTTCCACTTCCGGCATAACGGGAAGTTATTGGATCAAGACGTTT. It translates to CSGGKTKKLEVSKNAHTSTSGITGSYWIKTF.

The rearrangement uses TRGV8 and TRGJ1 or TRGJ2. The J gene, not given by TCRdb, was assigned here from a germline match of the nucleotide sequence. The V gene end was trimmed by 1 base and the J gene end by 2 bases; junction bases not matched to a gene: 14. Looked up from germline, CDR1 is VENAVY and CDR2 is YDSYNSRV. The CDR3 is 17 amino acids. CDR3: CATWDSGGGIYYYKKLF. As DNA, the CDR3 is TGTGCCACCTGGGATAGTGGGGGGGGCATATATTATTATAAGAAACTCTTT.

By proportion, this clone is medium-sized. V usage is TRGV8 and J usage is TRGJ1 or TRGJ2. TCRdb supplies no J gene; here it was assigned by aligning the nucleotide sequence to germline. J gave up 4 bases and V 3 bases, and 9 bases lay outside the gene matches. The CDR3 extends over 14 amino acids. Germline-derived CDR1 and CDR2 are VENAVY and YDSYNSRV. This CDR3 reads CATWDVDRYYKKLF. The CDR3 DNA is TGTGCCACCTGGGATGTGGACCGGTATTATAAGAAACTCTTT.

This clone is categorized as medium-sized. The chain carries TRGV9 and TRGJP. TCRdb is silent on the J gene; assignment here came from matching the DNA to germline. V lost 3 bases and J lost 7; bases outside the gene matches: 3. This CDR3 comprises 15 residues. The germline CDR1 and CDR2 sequences are GITISATS and ISYDGTV (reference sequence). The CDR3 loop reads CALWETELGKKIKVF. The DNA of the CDR3 is TGTGCCTTGTGGGAGACCGAGTTGGGCAAAAAAATCAAGGTATTT.

This clone qualifies as medium-sized. The chain links TRGV4 to TRGJ1 or TRGJ2. The J gene is not listed in TCRdb, so it was assigned here from a DNA match to germline. CDR3 length: 13 residues. J lost 3 bases, V lost 2 bases, and 4 bases had no gene match. Germline CDR1 is EGSTGY and CDR2 is YDSYTSSV. This chain's CDR3 is CATWDEAYYKKLF. CDR3 in DNA: TGTGCCACCTGGGATGAAGCTTATTATAAGAAACTCTTT.

The V call is TRGV8, the J call TRGJ1 or TRGJ2. The J gene, absent from TCRdb, was called here by matching the DNA to germline. In germline, CDR1 is VENAVY, CDR2 YDSYNSRV. V lost 1 base, J lost 2 bases, and 5 bases stayed unmatched. The CDR3 runs 14 residues. The CDR3: CATWDSLDYYKKLF. The CDR3 nucleotides read TGTGCCACCTGGGATAGTCTGGATTATTATAAGAAACTCTTT.

By sample fraction, this clone is medium-sized. The chain couples TRGV10 to TRGJP1. The J gene was not available in TCRdb and was assigned here by matching the DNA to germline segments. Being an ORF, TRGV10 has a function that is uncertain. V lost 8 bases to trimming and J lost 3 bases; unmatched junction nucleotides: 7. The CDR3 has 14 amino acids. CDR3 bases: TGTGCTGCGTGGGATTGGGCCACTGGTTGGTTCAAGATATTT. This gives the protein CAAWDWATGWFKIF.

This clone has just a few counts. The DNA is left out, because the CDR3 cannot be placed on it with certainty; the CDR3 is given as TCRdb lists it. J gene calling gave no result, while the V gene is TRGV11. TRGV11 is given ORF status, its function remaining uncertain. The CDR3 is 19 amino acids in total, end residues counted. The CDR3 reads CTTVPAGLGTKVDYYKKLF.

This clone is termed medium-sized. The V and J genes are TRGV4 and TRGJP1. Matching the DNA to germline supplied the J gene, which TCRdb does not give. The CDR3 extends over 14 amino acids. With V trimmed by 3 bases and J by 3 bases, 4 bases remained unmatched. Germline V gene data show CDR1 as EGSTGY and CDR2 as YDSYTSSV. CDR3 bases: TGTGCCACCTGGGATAGACCCACTGGTTGGTTCAAGATATTT. Protein: CATWDRPTGWFKIF.

Judged by abundance, this clone is medium-sized. The chain couples TRGV4 to TRGJ1 or TRGJ2. TCRdb gives no J gene; it was assigned here by matching the DNA to germline. With V trimmed by 0 bases and J by 11 bases, 13 bases remained unmatched. CDR1 is EGSTGY and CDR2 is YDSYTSSV in the germline V gene. The CDR3 runs to 14 residues. The CDR3 DNA sequence: TGTGCCACCTGGGATGGGCTTGAGATATTCGAGAAACTCTTT. Its protein product is CATWDGLEIFEKLF.

By share, this clone counts as medium-sized. The amino acid sequence in TCRdb belongs to a much larger clone and departs from this DNA's translation at residue 4, likely a sequencing read error; the sequence shown is translated from the DNA. V is TRGV11 and J is TRGJ1 or TRGJ2. Since TCRdb gives no J gene, matching the DNA to germline was used here to assign it. TRGV11 is labeled an ORF, and its function is uncertain. The CDR3 is made up of 17 amino acids. The CDR3 sequence: CTTAPVRSSQGGFKKLF. The CDR3 DNA reads as TGTACCACTGCGCCTGTCAGATCCTCACAGGGCGGGTTTAAGAAACTCTTT.

This clone showed up just a few times. The J gene is TRGJP1, the V gene TRGV10. TCRdb lists no J gene, so it was determined here by aligning the DNA to germline. TRGV10 counts as an open reading frame of uncertain function. The CDR3 extends over 10 amino acids. V dropped 12 bases and J dropped 6; count of bases not matched to a gene: 2. The CDR3 nucleotides read TGTGCTGCCCCTGGTTGGTTCAAGATATTT. Translating it yields CAAPGWFKIF.

By share of the sample, this clone is medium-sized. The V gene is TRGV10, the J gene TRGJP1. Because TCRdb records no J gene, it was assigned here through a match of the DNA to germline. TRGV10 is classed as an ORF, of uncertain function. Trimming cost V 8 bases and J 3 bases; bases outside gene matches: 13. CDR3 length: 16 residues. The CDR3 DNA reads TGTGCTGCGTGGGATTATCTTTCTTCCACTGGTTGGTTCAAGATATTT. This codes for CAAWDYLSSTGWFKIF.

Many counts were recorded for this clone. The chain recombines TRGV9 with TRGJ1 or TRGJ2. Assignment of the J gene here rests on matching the DNA to germline, because TCRdb gives none. The CDR3 is 16 amino acids. Germline assignment: CDR1 GITISATS and CDR2 ISYDGTV (reference sequence). With 0 bases clipped from V and 0 bases from J, the junction kept 8 bases outside the gene matches. The CDR3 sequence is CALWEVQRPNYYKKLF. CDR3 bases: TGTGCCTTGTGGGAGGTGCAAAGGCCGAATTATTATAAGAAACTCTTT.

Within the sample, this clone is medium-sized. This sequence joins TRGV10 and TRGJ1 or TRGJ2. The J gene comes from matching the DNA to germline here; TCRdb lacks it. TRGV10 is known as an ORF, though its function is uncertain. The CDR3 is made up of 14 amino acids. The junction had 10 bases not matched to a gene; V was cut back by 8 bases and J by 2 bases. CDR3 coding DNA: TGTGCTGCGTGGGGCCATTCTTATTATTATAAGAAACTCTTT. It encodes CAAWGHSYYYKKLF.

There are many counts of this clone. J is TRGJ1 or TRGJ2 and V is TRGV8. The J gene, missing from TCRdb, was assigned here through DNA to germline matching. This CDR3 comprises 17 residues. The trim removed 5 bases at V and 3 bases at J, leaving 19 bases unmatched. Germline-derived CDR1 and CDR2 are VENAVY and YDSYNSRV. CDR3 residues: CATWATFPRDFYYKKLF. DNA of the CDR3: TGTGCCACCTGGGCCACCTTCCCGCGGGATTTTTATTATAAGAAACTCTTT.

This clone has a count of ten or more. The CDR3 region is CATWGYVLF. The CDR3 DNA sequence: TGTGCCACCTGGGGCTACGTACTCTTT. With the J gene uncalled, the V gene is TRGV5. This CDR3 comprises 9 residues. Germline V gene sequence: CDR1 VINAFY, CDR2 YDVSNSKD.

This clone qualifies as medium-sized (0.01 to 0.1%). The chain is built from TRGV8 and TRGJ1 or TRGJ2. Since TCRdb gives no J gene, matching the DNA to germline was used here to assign it. Per germline, CDR1 VENAVY and CDR2 YDSYNSRV. The junction had 1 base not matched to a gene; V was cut back by 0 bases and J by 5 bases. There are 12 residues in the CDR3. In DNA, the CDR3 is TGTGCCACCTGGGATAGGCATTATAAGAAACTCTTT. This gives the protein CATWDRHYKKLF.

In its sample, this clone was seen many times. The CDR3 DNA follows: TGTGCCACCTGGGACAGGCCGGGTTATAAGAAACTCTTT. Protein: CATWDRPGYKKLF. This sequence joins TRGV5 and TRGJ1 or TRGJ2. Germline matching of the DNA provided the J gene here, since TCRdb leaves it blank. The CDR3 runs 13 residues. In germline, CDR1 is VINAFY, CDR2 YDVSNSKD. The J segment lost 6 bases and the V segment lost 0 bases, leaving 5 bases of the junction unmatched.

At least ten counts were recorded for this clone. The chain employs TRGV9 and TRGJ1 or TRGJ2. Matching the DNA to germline supplied the J gene, which TCRdb does not give. Germline assignment: CDR1 GITISATS and CDR2 ISYDGTV (reference sequence). This CDR3 is built from 11 residues. Trimming cost V 7 bases and J 5 bases; bases outside gene matches: 5. CDR3 sequence: CALCGHYKKLF. DNA of the CDR3: TGTGCCTTGTGTGGTCATTATAAGAAACTCTTT.

This clone is categorized as medium-sized (0.01 to 0.1%). V gene TRGV4 combines with J gene TRGJ1 or TRGJ2. The J gene comes from matching the DNA to germline here; TCRdb lacks it. The germline V gene encodes CDR1 EGSTGY and CDR2 YDSYTSSV. The CDR3 consists of 13 residues. Trimming at V came to 6 bases and at J to 4 bases, leaving 9 bases not matched to a gene. CDR3 residues: CATWPVIYYKKLF. CDR3 DNA: TGTGCCACCTGGCCCGTGATCTATTATAAGAAACTCTTT.

This clone appeared a few times. A far larger clone is just one base off, so this is likely a read error. No DNA is shown, since the ends of the CDR3 on it are uncertain; the CDR3 is the one TCRdb lists. Other DNA sequences in the same sample also yield this CDR3. The V gene call is TRGV11, and the J gene call is absent. TRGV11 falls under the ORF class, with uncertain function. The CDR3 is 17 residues long, ends included. CDR3 sequence: CTTVPVRSSQGGFKKLF.